The 6 T cell receptor beta chains in this list originate from one sample, sequenced in a study of T-cell reconstitution after alpha-beta-depleted transplantation in children. TCRbeta library construction was performed incorporating unique molecular identifiers. TCRdb called the PCR reads again in MiXCR, with one record for every CDR3 protein. The sample shows about 830,000 distinct CDR3 sequences, approximately 15% of them seen only once. The sequenced sample was PBMCs, mostly from graft donor cells, obtained 360 days after TCRalphabeta/CD19-depleted stem cell transplant. These receptors originate from a male patient between 10 and 17 years old who had a stem cell transplant for acute lymphoblastic leukemia, so the T cells may come from the graft donor.

The chain combines TRBV7-9 with TRBJ2-3, with unresolved D. The CDR3 sequence is 15 residues long. V dropped 3 bases and J dropped 3 bases, with 13 bases sitting between them. Germline V gene lookup returns CDR1 SEHNR and CDR2 FQNEAQ (reference sequence). CDR3 region: CASSFVLGRTDTQYF. The CDR3 DNA reads as TGTGCCAGCAGCTTCGTCCTTGGGCGGACAGATACGCAGTATTTT.

The rearrangement links TRBV7-3 to TRBJ2-3, with 10 bases matching TRBD2. The V segment lost 5 bases and the J segment 8 bases; nucleotides outside the gene matches: 4. The CDR3 loop spans 13 amino acids. Germline-derived CDR1 and CDR2 are SGHTA and FQGTGA. The CDR3 nucleotides read TGTGCCAGCAGCATTGGGACTAGCGCTACGCAGTATTTT. Protein product: CASSIGTSATQYF.

In this sample, this clonotype turned up a few times. The junction departs from the called germline gene at one end, perhaps through a read error. The J gene is TRBJ2-5, the V gene TRBV18; TRBD1 matches 7 bases. The CDR3 consists of 13 residues. CDR1 is KGHSH, CDR2 LQKENI, per germline. CDR3 sequence (DNA): TGTGCCAGCACGACAGGGCGTGGGGAGACCAAGTACTTC. Its translation: CASTTGRGETKYF.

This clonotype was seen a handful of times. The CDR3 DNA reads TGCGCCAGCAGCTTGCTCGCTGCGGCGGGACAGGGCACAGATACGCAGTATTTT. Its translation is CASSLLAAAGQGTDTQYF. The J gene is TRBJ2-3, the V gene TRBV5-1; 8 positions agree with TRBD1. The germline V gene has CDR1 SGHRS and CDR2 YFSETQ. The length of the CDR3 is 18 residues. The junction had 11 bases not matched to a gene; V was cut back by 1 base and J by 1 base.

This chain connects TRBV6-1 to TRBJ2-7; TRBD1 aligns across 8 bases. Germline CDR1 MNHNS, CDR2 SASEGT. V dropped 6 bases and J dropped 1; count of bases not matched to a gene: 11. CDR3 length equals 16 residues. The CDR3 protein is CASRTGWTGRSYEQYF. CDR3 DNA sequence: TGTGCCAGCAGGACCGGGTGGACAGGGAGGTCCTACGAGCAGTACTTC.

The gene calls are TRBV28 and TRBJ2-1; 10 bases line up with TRBD2. The ends lost 5 bases at V and 4 bases at J; junction bases unmatched: 17. Per the germline V gene, CDR1 is MDHEN and CDR2 is SYDVKM. The CDR3 has 19 residues. The CDR3: CASSSYLGSSGRKYNEQFF. The CDR3 DNA follows: TGTGCCAGCAGTAGTTACCTCGGGTCTAGCGGGAGAAAGTACAATGAGCAGTTCTTC.